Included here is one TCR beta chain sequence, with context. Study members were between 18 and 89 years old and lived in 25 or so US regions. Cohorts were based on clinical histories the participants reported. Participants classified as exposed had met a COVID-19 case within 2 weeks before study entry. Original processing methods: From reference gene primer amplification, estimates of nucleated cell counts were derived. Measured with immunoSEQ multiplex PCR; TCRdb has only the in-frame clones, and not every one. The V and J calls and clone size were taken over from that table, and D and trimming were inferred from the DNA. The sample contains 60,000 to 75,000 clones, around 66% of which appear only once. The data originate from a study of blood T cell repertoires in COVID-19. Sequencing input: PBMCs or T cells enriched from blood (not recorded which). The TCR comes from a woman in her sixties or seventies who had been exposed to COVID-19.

CDR3 protein: CASKPGQGKGYTF. Here the CDR3 DNA reads TGTGCCAGCAAACCGGGACAGGGGAAAGGCTACACCTTC. The rearrangement joins TRBV7-9 to TRBJ1-2, with 10 bases fitting TRBD1. The V gene end was trimmed by 7 bases and the J gene end by 8 bases; junction bases not matched to a gene: 7. This CDR3 has 13 amino acids. Germline V gene data show CDR1 as SEHNR and CDR2 as FQNEAQ (reference sequence).